This T cell receptor beta chain was sequenced for a study of blood T cell repertoires in COVID-19. Germline CDR1 and CDR2: MNHNS and SASEGT. The V segment lost 2 bases and the J segment 3 bases; nucleotides outside the gene matches: 1. The CDR3 runs to 15 residues. Clones were read by immunoSEQ multiplex PCR, and TCRdb kept only the in-frame ones, dropping some. The data show about 130,000 clones, 84% seen once. This receptor was identified in a human donor in a cohort sampled during active COVID-19. The V and J genes are TRBV6-1 and TRBJ2-5, with 12 bases lining up with TRBD2. The material sequenced was peripheral blood. DNA of the CDR3: TGTGCCAGCAGTGAAAGGACTAGCGGGGAAGAGACCCAGTACTTC. As protein: CASSERTSGEETQYF.